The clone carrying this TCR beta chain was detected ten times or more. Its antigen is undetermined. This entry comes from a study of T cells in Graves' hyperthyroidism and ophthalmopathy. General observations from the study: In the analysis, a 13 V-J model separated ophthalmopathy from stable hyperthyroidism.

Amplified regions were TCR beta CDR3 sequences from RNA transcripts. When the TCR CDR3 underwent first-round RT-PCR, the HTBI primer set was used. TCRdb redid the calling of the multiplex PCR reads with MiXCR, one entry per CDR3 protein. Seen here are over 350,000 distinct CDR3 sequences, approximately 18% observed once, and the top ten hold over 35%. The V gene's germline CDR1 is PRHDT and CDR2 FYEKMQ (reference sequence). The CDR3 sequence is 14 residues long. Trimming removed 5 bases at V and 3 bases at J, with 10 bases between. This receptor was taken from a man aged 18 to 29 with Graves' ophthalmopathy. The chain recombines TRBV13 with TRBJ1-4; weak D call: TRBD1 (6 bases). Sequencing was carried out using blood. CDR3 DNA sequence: TGTGCCAGCAGCGGCCGACAGGCTAATGAAAAACTGTTTTTT. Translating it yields CASSGRQANEKLFF. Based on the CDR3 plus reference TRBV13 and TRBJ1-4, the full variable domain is AAGVIQSPRHLIKEKRETATLKCYPIPRHDTVYWYQQGPGQDPQFLISFYEKMQSDKGSIPDRFSAQQFSDYHSELNMSSLELGDSALYFCASSGRQANEKLFFGSGTQLSVL.